The clone carrying this TCR beta chain turned up a few times. The ends lost 8 bases at V and 8 bases at J; junction bases unmatched: 13. This CDR3 is 16 amino acids long. Per germline, CDR1 LNHDA and CDR2 SQIVND (reference sequence). The data were taken from a study of shared clonotypes between healthy human individuals. The data were produced by immunoSEQ multiplex PCR, yet TCRdb's version contains in-frame clones alone and is incomplete. The sample gives about 2.5 million clones, less than 95% of which show up once; 0.37% is in the top ten. This TCR derives from a man younger than 35 in good health. Some clones in this sample may be carry-over from other donors' samples. The V call is TRBV19, the J call TRBJ1-5; 12 positions match TRBD1. The sample consisted of naive CD4+ T cells from PBMCs. Subset meaning: CD45RA+ positively selected. The CDR3 is CASPPGTGGPSEPQHF. The CDR3 DNA is TGTGCCAGTCCGCCCGGGACAGGGGGCCCATCCGAGCCCCAGCATTTT. The whole variable domain, remainder taken from reference TRBV19 and TRBJ1-5, is DGGITQSPKYLFRKEGQNVTLSCEQNLNHDAMYWYRQDPGQGLRLIYYSQIVNDFQKGDIAEGYSVSREKKESFPLTVTSAQKNPTAFYLCASPPGTGGPSEPQHFGDGTRLSIL.